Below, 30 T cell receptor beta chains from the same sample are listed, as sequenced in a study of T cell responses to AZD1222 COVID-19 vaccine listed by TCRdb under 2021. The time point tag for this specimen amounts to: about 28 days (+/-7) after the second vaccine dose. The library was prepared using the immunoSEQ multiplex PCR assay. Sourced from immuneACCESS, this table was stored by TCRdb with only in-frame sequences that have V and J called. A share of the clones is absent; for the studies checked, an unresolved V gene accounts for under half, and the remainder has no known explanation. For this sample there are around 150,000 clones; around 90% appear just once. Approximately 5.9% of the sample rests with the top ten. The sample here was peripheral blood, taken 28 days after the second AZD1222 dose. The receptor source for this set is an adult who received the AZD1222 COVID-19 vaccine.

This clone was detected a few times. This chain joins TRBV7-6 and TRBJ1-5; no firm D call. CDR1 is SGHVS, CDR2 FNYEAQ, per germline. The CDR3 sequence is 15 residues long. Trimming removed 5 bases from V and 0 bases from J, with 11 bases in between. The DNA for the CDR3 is TGTGCCAGCAGCCAATCGTCGGGTAGCAATCAGCCCCAGCATTTT. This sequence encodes CASSQSSGSNQPQHF.

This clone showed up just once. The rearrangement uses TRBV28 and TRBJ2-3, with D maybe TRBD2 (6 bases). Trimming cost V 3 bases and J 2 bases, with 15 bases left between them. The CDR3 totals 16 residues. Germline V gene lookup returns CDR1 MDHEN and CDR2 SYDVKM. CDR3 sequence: CASSFRGRGDTDTQYF. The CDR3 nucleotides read TGTGCCAGCAGTTTCCGCGGGCGCGGGGACACAGATACGCAGTATTTT. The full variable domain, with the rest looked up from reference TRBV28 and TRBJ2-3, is DVKVTQSSRYLVKRTGEKVFLECVQDMDHENMFWYRQDPGLGLRLIYFSYDVKMKEKGDIPEGYSVSREKKERFSLILESASTNQTSMYLCASSFRGRGDTDTQYFGPGTRLTVL.

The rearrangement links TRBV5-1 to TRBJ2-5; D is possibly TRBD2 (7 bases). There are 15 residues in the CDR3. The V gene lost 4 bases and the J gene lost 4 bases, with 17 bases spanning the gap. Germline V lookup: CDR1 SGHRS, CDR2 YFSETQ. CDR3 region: CASSPGGGRRETQYF. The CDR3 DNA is TGCGCCAGCAGCCCGGGGGGCGGGAGAAGAGAGACCCAGTACTTC.

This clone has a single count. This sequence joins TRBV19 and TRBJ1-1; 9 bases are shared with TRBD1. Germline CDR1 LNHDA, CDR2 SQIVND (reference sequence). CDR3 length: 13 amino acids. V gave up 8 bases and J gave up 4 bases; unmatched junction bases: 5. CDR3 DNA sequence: TGTGCCAGTCGGGACAGGGTTTTCACTGAAGCTTTCTTT. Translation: CASRDRVFTEAFF.

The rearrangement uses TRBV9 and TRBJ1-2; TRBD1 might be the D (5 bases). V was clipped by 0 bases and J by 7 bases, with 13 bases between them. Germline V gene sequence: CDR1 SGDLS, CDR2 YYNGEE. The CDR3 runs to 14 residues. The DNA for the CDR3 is TGTGCCAGCAGCGTAGTTACCGGGGCGGCTGGCTACACCTTC. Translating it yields CASSVVTGAAGYTF.

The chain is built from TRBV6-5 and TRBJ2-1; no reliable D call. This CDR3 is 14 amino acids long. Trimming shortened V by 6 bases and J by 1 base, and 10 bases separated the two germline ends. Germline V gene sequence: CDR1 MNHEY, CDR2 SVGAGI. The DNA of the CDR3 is TGTGCCAGCAGCCGCAGTGCATCCTACAATGAGCAGTTCTTC. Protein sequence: CASSRSASYNEQFF.

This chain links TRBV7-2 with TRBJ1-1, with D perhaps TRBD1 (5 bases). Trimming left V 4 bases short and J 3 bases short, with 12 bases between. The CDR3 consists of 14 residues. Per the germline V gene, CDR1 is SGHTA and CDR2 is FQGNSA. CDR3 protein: CASSSLRGDTEAFF. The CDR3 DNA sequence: TGTGCCAGCAGCTCCCTCCGGGGGGACACTGAAGCTTTCTTT.

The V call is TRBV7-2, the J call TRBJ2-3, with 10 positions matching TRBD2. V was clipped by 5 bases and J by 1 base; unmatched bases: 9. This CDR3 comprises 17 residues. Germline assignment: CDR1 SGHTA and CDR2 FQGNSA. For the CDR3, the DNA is TGTGCCAGCAGCCGCCGGACTAGCGGAGTGGGCACAGATACGCAGTATTTT. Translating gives CASSRRTSGVGTDTQYF.

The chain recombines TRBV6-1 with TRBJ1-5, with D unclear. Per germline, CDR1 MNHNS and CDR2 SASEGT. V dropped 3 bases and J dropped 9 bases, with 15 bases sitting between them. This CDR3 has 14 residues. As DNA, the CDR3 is TGTGCCAGCAGTGAGGGCGGGGAGGATGGGCCCCAGCATTTT. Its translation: CASSEGGEDGPQHF.

CDR3 nucleotide sequence: TGTGCCAGCAGTTTTTGGGGACAGCTGTCAACCTTC. Translated: CASSFWGQLSTF. The chain links TRBV12-3 or TRBV12-4 to TRBJ1-2; 7 nucleotides match TRBD1. This CDR3 is built from 12 residues. The trim removed 3 bases at V and 14 bases at J, leaving 9 bases unmatched.

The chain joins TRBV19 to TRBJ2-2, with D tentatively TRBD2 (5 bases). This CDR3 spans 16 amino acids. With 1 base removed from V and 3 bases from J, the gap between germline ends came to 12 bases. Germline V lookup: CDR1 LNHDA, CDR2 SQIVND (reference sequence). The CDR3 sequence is CASSIVTGIDTGELFF. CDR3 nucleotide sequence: TGTGCCAGTAGTATAGTAACCGGGATCGACACCGGGGAGCTGTTTTTT.

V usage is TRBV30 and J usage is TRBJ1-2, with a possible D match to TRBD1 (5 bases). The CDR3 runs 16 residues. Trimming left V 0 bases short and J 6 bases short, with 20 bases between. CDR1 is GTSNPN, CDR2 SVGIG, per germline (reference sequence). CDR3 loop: CAWSVPRQPLTNGYTF. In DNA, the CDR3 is TGTGCCTGGAGTGTACCTCGACAGCCATTAACTAATGGCTACACCTTC.

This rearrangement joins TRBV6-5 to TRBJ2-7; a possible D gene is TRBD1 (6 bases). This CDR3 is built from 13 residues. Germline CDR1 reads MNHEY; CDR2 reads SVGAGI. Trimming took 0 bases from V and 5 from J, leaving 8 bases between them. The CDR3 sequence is CASSYSHRDEQYF. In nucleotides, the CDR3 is TGTGCCAGCAGTTACTCACACAGGGACGAGCAGTACTTC.

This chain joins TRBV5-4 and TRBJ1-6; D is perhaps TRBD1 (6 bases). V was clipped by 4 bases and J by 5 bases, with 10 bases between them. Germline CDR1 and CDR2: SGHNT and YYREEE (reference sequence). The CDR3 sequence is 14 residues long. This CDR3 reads CASSAQGNNSPLHF. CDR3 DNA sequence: TGTGCCAGCAGCGCCCAGGGGAATAATTCACCCCTCCACTTT.

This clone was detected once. CDR3 bases: TGTGCCAGCCCGAATGGGCGGAAAGGGGTCAGTAACATTCAGTACTTC. The encoded protein is CASPNGRKGVSNIQYF. The rearrangement links TRBV2 to TRBJ2-4; D might be TRBD1 (5 bases). The CDR3 spans 16 residues. CDR1 and CDR2 from the germline V gene are SNHLY and FYNNEI. V gave up 8 bases and J gave up 7 bases, with 24 bases separating them. Based on the CDR3 plus reference TRBV2 and TRBJ2-4, the full variable domain is EPEVTQTPSHQVTQMGQEVILRCVPISNHLYFYWYRQILGQKVEFLVSFYNNEISEKSEIFDDQFSVERPDGSNFTLKIRSTKLEDSAMYFCASPNGRKGVSNIQYFGAGTRLSVL.

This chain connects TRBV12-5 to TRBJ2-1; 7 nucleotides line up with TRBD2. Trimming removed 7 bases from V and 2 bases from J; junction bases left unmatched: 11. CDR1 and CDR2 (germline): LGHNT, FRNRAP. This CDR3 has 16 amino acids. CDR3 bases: TGTGCTAGTGCCTTGGCCGGCGGGAGCGCCTACAATGAGCAGTTCTTC. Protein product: CASALAGGSAYNEQFF.

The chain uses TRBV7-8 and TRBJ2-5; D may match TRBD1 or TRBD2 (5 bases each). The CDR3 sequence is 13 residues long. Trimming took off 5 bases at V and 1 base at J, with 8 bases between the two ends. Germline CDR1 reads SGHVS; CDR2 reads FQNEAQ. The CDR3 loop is CASSRGTQETQYF. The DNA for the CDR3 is TGTGCCAGCAGCCGAGGGACCCAAGAGACCCAGTACTTC.

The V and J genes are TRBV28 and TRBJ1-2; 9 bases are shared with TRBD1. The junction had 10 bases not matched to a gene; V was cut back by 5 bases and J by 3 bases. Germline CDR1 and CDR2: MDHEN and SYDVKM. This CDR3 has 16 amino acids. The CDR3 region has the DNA TGTGCCAGCAGTCTCCCTTACAGGGGGCGGTACTATGGCTACACCTTC. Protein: CASSLPYRGRYYGYTF.

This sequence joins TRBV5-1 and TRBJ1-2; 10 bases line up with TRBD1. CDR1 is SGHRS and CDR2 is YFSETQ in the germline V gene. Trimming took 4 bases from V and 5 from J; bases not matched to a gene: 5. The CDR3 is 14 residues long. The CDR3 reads CASSAPDRGYGYTF. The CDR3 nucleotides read TGCGCCAGCAGCGCCCCGGACAGGGGGTATGGCTACACCTTC.

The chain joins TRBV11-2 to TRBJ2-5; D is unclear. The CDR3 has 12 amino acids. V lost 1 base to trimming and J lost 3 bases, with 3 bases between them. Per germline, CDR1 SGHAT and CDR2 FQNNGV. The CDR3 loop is CASSLAEETQYF. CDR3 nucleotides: TGTGCCAGCAGCTTAGCGGAAGAGACCCAGTACTTC.

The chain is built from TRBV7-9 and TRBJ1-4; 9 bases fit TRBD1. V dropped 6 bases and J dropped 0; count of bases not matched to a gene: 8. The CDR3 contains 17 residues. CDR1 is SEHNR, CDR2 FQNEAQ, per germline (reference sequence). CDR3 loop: CASRFTGGSATNEKLFF. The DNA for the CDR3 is TGTGCCAGCAGATTCACAGGGGGCTCCGCAACTAATGAAAAACTGTTTTTT.

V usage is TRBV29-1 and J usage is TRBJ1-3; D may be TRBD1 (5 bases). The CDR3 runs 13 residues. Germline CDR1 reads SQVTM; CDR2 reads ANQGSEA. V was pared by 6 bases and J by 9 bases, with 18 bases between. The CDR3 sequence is CSVHMGGRATIYF. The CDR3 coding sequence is TGCAGCGTCCACATGGGGGGTAGGGCCACCATATATTTT.

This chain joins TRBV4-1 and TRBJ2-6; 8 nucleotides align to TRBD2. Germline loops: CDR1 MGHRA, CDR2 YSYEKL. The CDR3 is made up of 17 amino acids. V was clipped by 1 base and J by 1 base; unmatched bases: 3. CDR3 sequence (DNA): TGCGCCAGCAGCCAAGGGACTAGCATTTCTGGGGCCAACGTCCTGACTTTC. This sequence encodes CASSQGTSISGANVLTF.

In DNA form, the CDR3 reads TGTGCCAGCAGCTTACGATCGGGGCGGAATAATTCACCCCTCCACTTT. Translating it yields CASSLRSGRNNSPLHF. J is TRBJ1-6 and V is TRBV7-9; weak D call: TRBD1 (5 bases). This CDR3 is built from 16 residues. Germline-derived CDR1 and CDR2 are SEHNR and FQNEAQ (reference sequence). V lost 2 bases to trimming and J lost 5 bases, with 13 bases between them.

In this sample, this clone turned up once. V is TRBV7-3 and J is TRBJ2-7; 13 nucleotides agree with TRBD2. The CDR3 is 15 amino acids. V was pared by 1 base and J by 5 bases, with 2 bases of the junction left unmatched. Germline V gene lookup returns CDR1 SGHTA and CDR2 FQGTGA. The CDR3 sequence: CASSLNGLAGDEQYF. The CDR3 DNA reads TGTGCCAGCAGCTTAAACGGACTAGCGGGAGACGAGCAGTACTTC.

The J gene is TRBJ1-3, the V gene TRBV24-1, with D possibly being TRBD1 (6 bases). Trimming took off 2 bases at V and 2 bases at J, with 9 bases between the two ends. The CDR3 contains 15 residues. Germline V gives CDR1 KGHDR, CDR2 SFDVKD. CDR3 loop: CATSDSRQAGNTIYF. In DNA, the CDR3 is TGTGCCACCAGTGATTCCAGACAGGCTGGAAACACCATATATTTT.

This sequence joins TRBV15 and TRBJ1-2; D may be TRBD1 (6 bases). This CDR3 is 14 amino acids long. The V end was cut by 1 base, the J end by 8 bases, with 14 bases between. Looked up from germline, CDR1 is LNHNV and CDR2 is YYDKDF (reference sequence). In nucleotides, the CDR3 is TGTGCCACCAGCAGAGGTGGGGCAGGGGACGGCTACACCTTC. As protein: CATSRGGAGDGYTF. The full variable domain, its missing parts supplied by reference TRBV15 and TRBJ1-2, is DAMVIQNPRYQVTQFGKPVTLSCSQTLNHNVMYWYQQKSSQAPKLLFHYYDKDFNNEADTPDNFQSRRPNTSFCFLDIRSPGLGDTAMYLCATSRGGAGDGYTFGSGTRLTVV.

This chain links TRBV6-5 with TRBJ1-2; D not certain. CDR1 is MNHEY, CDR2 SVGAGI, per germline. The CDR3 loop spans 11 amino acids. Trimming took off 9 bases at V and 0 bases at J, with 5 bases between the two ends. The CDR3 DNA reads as TGTGCCAGTGGACCTAACTATGGCTACACCTTC. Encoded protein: CASGPNYGYTF.

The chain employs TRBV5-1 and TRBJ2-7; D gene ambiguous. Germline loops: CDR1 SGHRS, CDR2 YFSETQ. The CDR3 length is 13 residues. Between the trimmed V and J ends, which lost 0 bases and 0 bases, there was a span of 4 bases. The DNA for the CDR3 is TGCGCCAGCAGCTTGGATTACTCCTACGAGCAGTACTTC. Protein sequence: CASSLDYSYEQYF. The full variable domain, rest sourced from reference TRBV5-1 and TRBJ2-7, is KAGVTQTPRYLIKTRGQQVTLSCSPISGHRSVSWYQQTPGQGLQFLFEYFSETQRNKGNFPGRFSGRQFSNSRSEMNVSTLELGDSALYLCASSLDYSYEQYFGPGTRLTVT.

DNA of the CDR3: TGTGCCACCAGCAGAGATCGCCTAGCGGGATACAATGAGCAGTTCTTC. This gives the protein CATSRDRLAGYNEQFF. The chain carries TRBV15 and TRBJ2-1, with 9 positions matching TRBD2. The CDR3 covers 16 residues. Germline CDR1 reads LNHNV; CDR2 reads YYDKDF (reference sequence). After removal of 0 bases from V and 4 bases from J, the junction contained 4 bases not matched to a gene. The full variable domain, in which reference TRBV15 and TRBJ2-1 provide the parts outside the CDR3, is DAMVIQNPRYQVTQFGKPVTLSCSQTLNHNVMYWYQQKSSQAPKLLFHYYDKDFNNEADTPDNFQSRRPNTSFCFLDIRSPGLGDTAMYLCATSRDRLAGYNEQFFGPGTRLTVL.